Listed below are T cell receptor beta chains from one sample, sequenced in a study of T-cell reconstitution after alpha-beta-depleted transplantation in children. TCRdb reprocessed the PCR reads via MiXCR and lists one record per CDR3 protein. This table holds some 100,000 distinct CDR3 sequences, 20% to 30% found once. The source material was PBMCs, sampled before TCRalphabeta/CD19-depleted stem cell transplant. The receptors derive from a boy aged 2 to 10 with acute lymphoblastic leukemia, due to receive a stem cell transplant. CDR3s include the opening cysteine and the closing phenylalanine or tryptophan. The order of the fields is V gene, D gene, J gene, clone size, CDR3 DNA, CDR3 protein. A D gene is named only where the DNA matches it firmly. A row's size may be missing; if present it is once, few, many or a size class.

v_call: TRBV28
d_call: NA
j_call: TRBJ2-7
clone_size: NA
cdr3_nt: TGTGCCAGCAGTTTGCGCCTCACAGGGTTGCGGAACTACGAGCAGTACTTC
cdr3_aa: CASSLRLTGLRNYEQYF

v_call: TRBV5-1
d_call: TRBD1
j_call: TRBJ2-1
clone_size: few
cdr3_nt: TGCGCCAGCAGCCCCGGGCGGACAGGGCCCTACAATGAGCAGTTCTTC
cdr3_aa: CASSPGRTGPYNEQFF

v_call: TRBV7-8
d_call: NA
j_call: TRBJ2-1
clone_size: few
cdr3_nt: TGTGCCAGCAGCCCCCCCCTTGGTAGCGAGCAGTTCTTC
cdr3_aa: CASSPPLGSEQFF

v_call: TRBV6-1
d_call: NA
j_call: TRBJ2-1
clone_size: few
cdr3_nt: TGTGCCAGCAGTGAAGGTGACTACAATGAGCAGTTCTTC
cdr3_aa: CASSEGDYNEQFF

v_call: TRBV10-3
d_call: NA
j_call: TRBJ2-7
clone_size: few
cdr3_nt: TGTGCCATCAGTGTAGGCGGGGCAGGGCAAAACGAGCAGTACTTC
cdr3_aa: CAISVGGAGQNEQYF

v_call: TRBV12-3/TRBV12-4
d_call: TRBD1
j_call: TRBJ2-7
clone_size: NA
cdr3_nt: TGTGCCAGCAGTTTAGCGCTGGGACAGGGGATAAACGAGCAGTACTTC
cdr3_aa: CASSLALGQGINEQYF

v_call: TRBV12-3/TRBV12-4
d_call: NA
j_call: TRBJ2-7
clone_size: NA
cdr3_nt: TGTGCCAGCAGTCCAAGGGAAGGGCACGAGCAGTACTTC
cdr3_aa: CASSPREGHEQYF

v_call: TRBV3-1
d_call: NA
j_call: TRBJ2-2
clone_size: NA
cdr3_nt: TGTGCCAGCACCATCATCAACACCGGGGAGCTGTTTTTT
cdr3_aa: CASTIINTGELFF

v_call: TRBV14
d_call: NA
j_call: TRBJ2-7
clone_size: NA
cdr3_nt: TGTGCCAGCAGCCAAGACACGCTCCGCGAGCAGTACTTC
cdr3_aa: CASSQDTLREQYF

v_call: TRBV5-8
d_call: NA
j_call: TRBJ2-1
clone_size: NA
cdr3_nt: TGTGCCAGCAGCTTGGACCACGGATACTACAATGAGCAGTTCTTC
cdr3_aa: CASSLDHGYYNEQFF

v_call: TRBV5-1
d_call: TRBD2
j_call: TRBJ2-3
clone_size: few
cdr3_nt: TGCGCCAGCAGCGGGGGACTAGCGGGCGCAGATACGCAGTATTTT
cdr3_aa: CASSGGLAGADTQYF

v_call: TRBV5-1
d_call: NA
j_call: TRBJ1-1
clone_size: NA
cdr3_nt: TGCGCCAGCAGCCCGGACCTCACTGAAGCTTTCTTT
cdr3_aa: CASSPDLTEAFF

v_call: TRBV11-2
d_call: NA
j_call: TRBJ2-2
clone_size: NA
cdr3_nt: TGTGCCAGCAGCTTACGGCCTAGCGGGGAGCTGTTTTTT
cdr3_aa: CASSLRPSGELFF

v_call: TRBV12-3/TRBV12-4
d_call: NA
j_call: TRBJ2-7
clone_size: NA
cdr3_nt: TGTGCCAGCAGTTTGGGGAGCGGAGGGGCCGTGTACTTC
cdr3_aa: CASSLGSGGAVYF

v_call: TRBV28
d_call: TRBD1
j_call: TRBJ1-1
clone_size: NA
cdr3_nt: TGTGCCAGCAGCTACCTGGGACAGGGGGCGCAGGCTTTCTTT
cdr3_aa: CASSYLGQGAQAFF

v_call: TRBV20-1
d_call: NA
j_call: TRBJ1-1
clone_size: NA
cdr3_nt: TGCAGTGCTAGAGCTGGATACACTGAAGCTTTCTTT
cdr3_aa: CSARAGYTEAFF

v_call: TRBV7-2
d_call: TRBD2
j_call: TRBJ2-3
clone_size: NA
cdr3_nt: TGTGCCAGCAGCTTAGCTGGGACTAGCGGGGCGTTTAGGAATACGCAGTATTTT
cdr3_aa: CASSLAGTSGAFRNTQYF

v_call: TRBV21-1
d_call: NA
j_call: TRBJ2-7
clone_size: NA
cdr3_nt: TGTGCCAGCAGCAAAAGGGTCAGGACGGCCTCCTACGAGCAGTACTTC
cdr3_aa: CASSKRVRTASYEQYF

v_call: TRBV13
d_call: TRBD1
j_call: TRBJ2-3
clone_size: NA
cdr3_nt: TGTGCCAGCAGCTCAAGACAGGGTTTTACAGATACGCAGTATTTT
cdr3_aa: CASSSRQGFTDTQYF

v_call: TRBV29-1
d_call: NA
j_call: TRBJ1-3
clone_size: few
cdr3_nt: TGCAGCGTTCGAGGGGACTTGGGAAACACCATATATTTT
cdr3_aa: CSVRGDLGNTIYF

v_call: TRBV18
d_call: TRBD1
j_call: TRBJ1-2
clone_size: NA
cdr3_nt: TGTGCCAGCTCACCAGTTTTGGACAGGGGTTCCCTGTATGGCTACACCTTC
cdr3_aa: CASSPVLDRGSLYGYTF

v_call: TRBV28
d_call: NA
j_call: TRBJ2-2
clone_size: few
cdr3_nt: TGTGCCAGCAGTTCTAACACCGGGGAGCTGTTTTTT
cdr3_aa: CASSSNTGELFF

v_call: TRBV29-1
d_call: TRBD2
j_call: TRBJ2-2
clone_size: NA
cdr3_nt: TGCAGCGTTGACACTAGCGGGAAAGGGAGCACCGGGGAGCTGTTTTTT
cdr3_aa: CSVDTSGKGSTGELFF

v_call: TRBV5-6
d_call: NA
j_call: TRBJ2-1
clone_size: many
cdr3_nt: TGTGCCAGCAGCTTAAGGAGAGGGCGGAGTGAGCAGTTCTTC
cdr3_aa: CASSLRRGRSEQFF

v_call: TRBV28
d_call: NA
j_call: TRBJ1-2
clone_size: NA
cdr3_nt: TGTGCCAGCACCGATAACGGACGGAACTACACCTTC
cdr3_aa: CASTDNGRNYTF

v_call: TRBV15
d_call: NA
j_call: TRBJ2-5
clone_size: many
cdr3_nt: TGTGCCACTGCCAAGACACCCCGGGAGACCCAGTACTTC
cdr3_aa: CATAKTPRETQYF

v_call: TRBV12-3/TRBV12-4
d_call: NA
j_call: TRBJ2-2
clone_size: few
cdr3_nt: TGTGCCAGCAGGACGGGCGGCGGAGCCTCGGGGGAGCTGTTTTTT
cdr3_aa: CASRTGGGASGELFF

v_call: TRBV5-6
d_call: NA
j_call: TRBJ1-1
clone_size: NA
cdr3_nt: TGTGCCAGCAGCTTGGAAGGAAGGGGTCCCATGAACACTGAAGCTTTCTTT
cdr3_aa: CASSLEGRGPMNTEAFF

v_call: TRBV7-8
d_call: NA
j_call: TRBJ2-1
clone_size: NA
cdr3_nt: TGTGCCAGCAGCGGTAGCGGAGGTCACAATGAGCAGTTCTTC
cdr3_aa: CASSGSGGHNEQFF

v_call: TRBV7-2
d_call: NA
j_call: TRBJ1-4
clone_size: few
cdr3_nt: TGTGCCAGCAGCCCCAAATCCGGGGCCCATGAAAAACTGTTTTTT
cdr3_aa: CASSPKSGAHEKLFF

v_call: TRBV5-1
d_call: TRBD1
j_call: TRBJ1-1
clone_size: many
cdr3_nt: TGCGCCAGCAGCGGAGGGACAGGGGGAGAAACTGAAGCTTTCTTT
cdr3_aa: CASSGGTGGETEAFF

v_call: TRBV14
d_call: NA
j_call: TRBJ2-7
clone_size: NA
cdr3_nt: TGTGCCAGCAGGTTAGGGGGGAACTACGAGCAGTACTTC
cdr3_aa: CASRLGGNYEQYF

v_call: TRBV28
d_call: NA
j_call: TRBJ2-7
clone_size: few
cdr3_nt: TGTGCCAGCAGCTCCCGGGACAAGTTCTACGAGCAGTACTTC
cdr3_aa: CASSSRDKFYEQYF

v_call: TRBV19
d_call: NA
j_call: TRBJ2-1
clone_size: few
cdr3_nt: TGTGCCAGTAGTATTGGGTTACGGGTGCGCTACAATGAGCAGTTCTTC
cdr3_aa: CASSIGLRVRYNEQFF

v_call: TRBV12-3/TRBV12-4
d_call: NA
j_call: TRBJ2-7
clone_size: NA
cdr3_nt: TGTGCCAGCAGTTTACAGGGGCGCTACGAGCAGTACTTC
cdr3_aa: CASSLQGRYEQYF

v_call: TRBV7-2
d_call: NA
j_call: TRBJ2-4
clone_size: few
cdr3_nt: TGTGCCAGCAGCTTAGCCGGGACTGGGAACATTCAGTACTTC
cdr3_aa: CASSLAGTGNIQYF

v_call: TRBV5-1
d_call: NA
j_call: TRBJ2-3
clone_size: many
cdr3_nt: TGCGCCAGCAGCTCATACCTAGGCACAGATACGCAGTATTTT
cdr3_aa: CASSSYLGTDTQYF

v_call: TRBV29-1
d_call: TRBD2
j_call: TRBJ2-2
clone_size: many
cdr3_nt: TGCAGCGTTGACTCAGCGGGGGCCACCGGGGAGCTGTTTTTT
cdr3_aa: CSVDSAGATGELFF

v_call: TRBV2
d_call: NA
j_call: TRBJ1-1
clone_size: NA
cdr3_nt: TGTGCCAGCAGGGATAATGAAGCTTTCTTT
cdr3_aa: CASRDNEAFF

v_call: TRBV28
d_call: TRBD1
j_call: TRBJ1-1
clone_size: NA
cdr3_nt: TGTGCCAGCAGTTTAGTTCGAGGGAGGGCCCGGACAGGGAGTGAAGCTTTCTTT
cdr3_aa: CASSLVRGRARTGSEAFF

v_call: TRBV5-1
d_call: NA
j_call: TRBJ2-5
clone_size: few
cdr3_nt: TGCGCCAGCAGCTTGGAGGGTTCCCAGGAGACCCAGTACTTC
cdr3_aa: CASSLEGSQETQYF

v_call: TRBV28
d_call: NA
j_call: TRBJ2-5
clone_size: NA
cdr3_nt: TGTGCCAGCAGAGAGTCCGGGAGCAAAGAGACCCAGTACTTC
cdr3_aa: CASRESGSKETQYF

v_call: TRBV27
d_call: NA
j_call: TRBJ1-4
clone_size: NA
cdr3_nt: TGTGCCAGCAGCCTTACAGGGAGGGTAAATGAAAAACTGTTTTTT
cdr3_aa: CASSLTGRVNEKLFF

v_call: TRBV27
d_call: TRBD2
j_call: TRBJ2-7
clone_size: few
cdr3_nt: TGTGCCAGCAGTATAAGCGGGAGTTTCTACGAGCAGTACTTC
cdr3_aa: CASSISGSFYEQYF

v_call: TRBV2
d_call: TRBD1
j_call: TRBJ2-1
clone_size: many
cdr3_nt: TGTGCCAGCACGACGGGACAGGGGTTCGACAATGAGCAGTTCTTC
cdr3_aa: CASTTGQGFDNEQFF

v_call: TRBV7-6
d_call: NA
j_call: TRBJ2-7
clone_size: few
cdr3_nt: TGTGCCAGCAGCTTAGGTTACAGGGAGCCCTACGAGCAGTACTTC
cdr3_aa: CASSLGYREPYEQYF

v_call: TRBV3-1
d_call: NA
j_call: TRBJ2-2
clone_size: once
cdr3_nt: TGTGCCAGCAGCGTTTCGAGCGCGTACACCGGGGAGCTGTTTTTT
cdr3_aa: CASSVSSAYTGELFF